Listed below are T cell receptor beta chains from one sample, sequenced in a study of T cells in Graves' hyperthyroidism and ophthalmopathy. MiXCR, run by TCRdb on the multiplex PCR reads, gives a single entry per CDR3 protein. The repertoire consists of 600,000 to 700,000 distinct CDR3 sequences, with about 45% occurring once and the leading ten covering about 7.2%. The sample consisted of peripheral blood or thyroid tissue (not recorded which). Source of these receptors: an adult man with Graves' disease, either hyperthyroidism or ophthalmopathy (not recorded which). Each CDR3 is given with its conserved first and last residue. Each record gives: clone size, D gene, J gene, V gene, CDR3 length, CDR3 protein, CDR3 DNA. A D gene is named only where the DNA matches it firmly. Size tells how often a clone was seen (once, few, many) or the class of an expanded clone, and some rows leave it out.

many,TRBD1,TRBJ1-3,TRBV2,16,CASSGTGGYSGNTIYF,TGTGCCAGCAGTGGGACAGGGGGTTACTCTGGAAACACCATATATTTT
many,NA,TRBJ1-5,TRBV14,13,CASSQQTNQPQHF,TGTGCCAGCAGCCAACAGACCAATCAGCCCCAGCATTTT
many,NA,TRBJ1-5,TRBV15,15,CATSREKGPWQPQHF,TGTGCCACCAGCAGAGAAAAAGGACCTTGGCAGCCCCAGCATTTT
many,NA,TRBJ2-7,TRBV7-8,10,CASLGSEQYF,TGTGCCAGCCTGGGCAGCGAGCAGTACTTC
few,NA,TRBJ1-5,TRBV12-3/TRBV12-4,14,CASRGGDRNQPQHF,TGTGCCAGCAGAGGGGGAGACCGCAATCAGCCCCAGCATTTT
NA,NA,TRBJ1-5,TRBV6-5,15,CASKRRGNSNQPQHF,TGTGCCAGCAAGAGACGTGGGAATAGCAATCAGCCCCAGCATTTT
many,NA,TRBJ2-5,TRBV6-5,13,CASSYIGEETQYF,TGTGCCAGCAGTTACATAGGGGAAGAGACCCAGTACTTC
NA,TRBD1,TRBJ1-5,TRBV15,15,CATSSVGQGDQPQHF,TGTGCCACCAGCAGCGTCGGACAGGGTGATCAGCCCCAGCATTTT
many,NA,TRBJ2-5,TRBV24-1,12,CATSVNQETQYF,TGTGCCACCAGTGTCAACCAAGAGACCCAGTACTTC
many,NA,TRBJ2-5,TRBV20-1,13,CSARDESQETQYF,TGCAGTGCTAGAGATGAAAGCCAAGAGACCCAGTACTTC
NA,NA,TRBJ1-1,TRBV29-1,10,CSVGEGYAFF,TGCAGCGTTGGGGAGGGGTATGCTTTCTTT
NA,TRBD1,TRBJ2-7,TRBV3-1,15,CASSPSATGLNEQYF,TGTGCCAGCAGCCCCTCAGCGACAGGGCTCAACGAGCAGTACTTC
few,TRBD2,TRBJ2-2,TRBV10-3,17,CAISGDGGGMNTGELFF,TGTGCCATCAGCGGAGACGGGGGAGGGATGAACACCGGGGAGCTGTTTTTT
NA,TRBD1,TRBJ2-5,TRBV20-1,12,CSAREAGGTQYF,TGCAGTGCTAGAGAGGCAGGGGGGACCCAGTACTTC
NA,NA,TRBJ2-3,TRBV6-2/TRBV6-3,15,CASSPEGEGTDTQYF,TGTGCCAGCAGTCCCGAGGGTGAGGGCACAGATACGCAGTATTTT
NA,TRBD1,TRBJ1-6,TRBV5-1,15,CASSSYRGGDSPLHF,TGCGCCAGCAGCTCGTACAGGGGTGGTGATTCACCCCTCCACTTT
few,NA,TRBJ2-5,TRBV6-5,12,CASSEGYGAQYF,TGTGCCAGCAGTGAAGGGTACGGGGCCCAGTACTTC
NA,NA,TRBJ1-5,TRBV2,14,CASSFLPTDQPQHF,TGTGCCAGCAGTTTTTTACCGACCGACCAGCCCCAGCATTTT
NA,NA,TRBJ1-2,TRBV20-1,11,CSASAGRGYTF,TGCAGTGCTAGCGCCGGACGTGGCTACACCTTC
NA,NA,TRBJ1-1,TRBV5-1,16,CASSLRGYNLGTEAFF,TGCGCCAGCAGCTTACGGGGCTACAATCTGGGCACTGAAGCTTTCTTT
many,NA,TRBJ1-6,TRBV15,14,CATSMGGLNSPLHF,TGTGCCACCAGCATGGGGGGTTTAAATTCACCCCTCCACTTT
few,TRBD2,TRBJ2-7,TRBV2,14,CASSVSLAGSEQYF,TGTGCCAGCAGTGTATCGCTAGCGGGGTCCGAGCAGTACTTC
many,TRBD2,TRBJ2-7,TRBV7-9,14,CASSVSGGAYEQYF,TGTGCCAGCAGCGTTAGCGGGGGGGCCTACGAGCAGTACTTC
NA,TRBD1,TRBJ1-2,TRBV5-6,17,CASSSLADRDRGYGYTF,TGTGCCAGCAGCTCCCTAGCGGACCGGGACAGGGGCTATGGCTACACCTTC
few,TRBD1,TRBJ1-6,TRBV7-2,15,CASSTQTGSNSPLHF,TGTGCCAGCAGTACGCAGACAGGGTCTAATTCACCCCTCCACTTT
many,NA,TRBJ2-6,TRBV7-2,17,CASSLSPQGSGANVLTF,TGTGCCAGCAGCTTATCCCCACAGGGTTCTGGGGCCAACGTCCTGACTTTC
many,NA,TRBJ2-2,TRBV29-1,11,CSVRPAGELFF,TGCAGCGTTCGCCCCGCCGGGGAGCTGTTTTTT
few,TRBD1,TRBJ1-5,TRBV12-3/TRBV12-4,16,CASTLTGGLSDQPQHF,TGTGCCAGCACCCTGACAGGGGGTCTTTCCGATCAGCCCCAGCATTTT
many,TRBD2,TRBJ2-7,TRBV29-1,14,CSVATSGRPYEQYF,TGCAGCGTTGCGACTAGCGGGAGACCCTACGAGCAGTACTTC
few,TRBD1,TRBJ1-1,TRBV11-1,13,CATSRGRDTEAFF,TGTGCTACTAGCAGGGGGCGCGACACTGAAGCTTTCTTT
few,NA,TRBJ1-2,TRBV10-3,14,CASSAPGTHYGYTF,TGTGCCAGCAGTGCACCCGGGACGCACTATGGCTACACCTTC
many,NA,TRBJ1-6,TRBV12-3/TRBV12-4,14,CASSGQTGYSPLHF,TGTGCCAGCAGTGGACAGACTGGGTATTCACCCCTCCACTTT
NA,NA,TRBJ1-2,TRBV24-1,11,CATSGGVGYTF,TGTGCCACCAGTGGGGGGGTTGGCTACACCTTC
NA,NA,TRBJ2-7,TRBV2,15,CAWSVGTLGLYEQYF,TGTGCCTGGAGTGTAGGGACCCTCGGCCTCTACGAGCAGTACTTC
many,NA,TRBJ1-5,TRBV9,16,CASSASGTTFNQPQHF,TGTGCCAGCAGCGCCTCCGGGACAACTTTCAATCAGCCCCAGCATTTT
few,NA,TRBJ1-4,TRBV19,14,CASHNIATNEKLFF,TGTGCCAGTCATAACATCGCAACTAATGAAAAACTGTTTTTT
once,NA,TRBJ2-7,TRBV7-9,17,CASSAGGVSGYSYEQYF,TGTGCCAGCAGTGCCGGAGGTGTTAGCGGATACTCCTACGAGCAGTACTTC
many,NA,TRBJ2-7,TRBV2,12,CASKGNSYEQYF,TGTGCCAGCAAGGGCAACTCCTACGAGCAGTACTTC
few,TRBD1,TRBJ1-2,TRBV11-2,12,CASGGTGGGYTF,TGTGCCAGCGGCGGGACAGGGGGCGGCTACACCTTC
few,TRBD1,TRBJ1-3,TRBV13,14,CATTGAISGNTIYF,TGTGCCACTACAGGGGCTATCTCTGGAAACACCATATATTTT
many,TRBD1,TRBJ1-5,TRBV10-3,14,CAISRQGGNQPQHF,TGTGCCATCAGTAGACAGGGAGGGAATCAGCCCCAGCATTTT